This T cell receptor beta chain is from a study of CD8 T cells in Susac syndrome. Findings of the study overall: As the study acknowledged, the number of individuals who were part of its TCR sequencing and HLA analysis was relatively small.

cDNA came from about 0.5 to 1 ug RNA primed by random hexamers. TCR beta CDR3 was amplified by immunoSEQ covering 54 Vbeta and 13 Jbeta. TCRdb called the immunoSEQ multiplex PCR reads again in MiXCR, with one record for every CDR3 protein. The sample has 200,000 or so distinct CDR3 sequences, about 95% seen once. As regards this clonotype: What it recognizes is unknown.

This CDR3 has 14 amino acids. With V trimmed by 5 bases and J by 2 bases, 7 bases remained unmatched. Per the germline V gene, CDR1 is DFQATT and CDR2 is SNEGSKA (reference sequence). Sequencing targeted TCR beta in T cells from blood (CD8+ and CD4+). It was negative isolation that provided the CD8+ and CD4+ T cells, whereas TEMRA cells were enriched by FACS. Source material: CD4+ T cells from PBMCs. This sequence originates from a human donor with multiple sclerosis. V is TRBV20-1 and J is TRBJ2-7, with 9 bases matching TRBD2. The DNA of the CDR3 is TGCAGTGCTGCCTTTAGCGGGGGCCCCTACGAGCAGTACTTC. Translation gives CSAAFSGGPYEQYF.